The 6 T cell receptor beta chains listed next were all sequenced from one sample in a study of type 1 and type 2 diabetes patients. PCR was run on genomic DNA. A primer set of 30 forward and 13 reverse primers amplified the CDR3. TCRdb itself ran the multiplex PCR reads through MiXCR, one entry per CDR3 protein. The sample yields under 300,000 distinct CDR3 sequences, around 47% seen once. Sequencing was carried out using peripheral blood mononuclear cells (PBMCs). The receptors come from a man younger than 35 with type 2 diabetes.

V and J are TRBV5-1 and TRBJ1-5; the D gene is possibly TRBD1 (5 bases). Deletions cut 2 bases from V and 2 bases from J, with 8 bases between. Germline-derived CDR1 and CDR2 are SGHRS and YFSETQ. The CDR3 contains 14 residues. Written as DNA, the CDR3 is TGCGCCAGCAGCTTTTGGGGGGGCAATCAGCCCCAGCATTTT. Amino acids: CASSFWGGNQPQHF.

V usage is TRBV24-1 and J usage is TRBJ2-2, with D hard to call. V gave up 4 bases and J gave up 7 bases, with 3 bases separating them. CDR1 is KGHDR and CDR2 is SFDVKD in the germline V gene. The CDR3 has 11 amino acids. For the CDR3, the DNA is TGTGCCACCAGTGAATACGGGGAGCTGTTTTTT. Translating gives CATSEYGELFF.

The rearrangement joins TRBV6-1 to TRBJ1-5; D gene ambiguous. The germline V and J ends were trimmed by 7 bases and 3 bases, with 13 bases remaining between them. The CDR3 totals 14 residues. From germline, CDR1 is MNHNS and CDR2 SASEGT. The CDR3 DNA sequence: TGTGCCAGCACGTTCGGGCCGATCAATCAGCCCCAGCATTTT. Translation: CASTFGPINQPQHF.

The chain is built from TRBV20-1 and TRBJ1-5, with a tentative D call TRBD1 (5 bases). This CDR3 spans 14 amino acids. Trimming left V 6 bases short and J 11 bases short, with 23 bases between. Germline CDR1 is DFQATT and CDR2 is SNEGSKA (reference sequence). CDR3 DNA sequence: TGCAGTGCGCTCGGGGGAAGAGTTGATGGAGCCCAGCATTTT. Translated, it gives CSALGGRVDGAQHF.

V and J are TRBV30 and TRBJ1-2; no reliable D call. This CDR3 region has 13 residues. V shed 0 bases and J shed 8 bases, with 13 bases lying between them. In germline, CDR1 is GTSNPN, CDR2 SVGIG (reference sequence). Written as DNA, the CDR3 is TGTGCCTGGAGTGTACGGGAGGGAATGGGCTACACCTTC. This sequence encodes CAWSVREGMGYTF.

The rearrangement joins TRBV2 to TRBJ1-4, with 10 bases lining up with TRBD1. The V gene end was trimmed by 8 bases and the J gene end by 8 bases; junction bases not matched to a gene: 8. Per the germline V gene, CDR1 is SNHLY and CDR2 is FYNNEI. This CDR3 is 14 amino acids long. The CDR3 DNA follows: TGTGCCAGCGGACAGGGGGTAGTTCACGAAAAACTGTTTTTT. This translates into CASGQGVVHEKLFF.